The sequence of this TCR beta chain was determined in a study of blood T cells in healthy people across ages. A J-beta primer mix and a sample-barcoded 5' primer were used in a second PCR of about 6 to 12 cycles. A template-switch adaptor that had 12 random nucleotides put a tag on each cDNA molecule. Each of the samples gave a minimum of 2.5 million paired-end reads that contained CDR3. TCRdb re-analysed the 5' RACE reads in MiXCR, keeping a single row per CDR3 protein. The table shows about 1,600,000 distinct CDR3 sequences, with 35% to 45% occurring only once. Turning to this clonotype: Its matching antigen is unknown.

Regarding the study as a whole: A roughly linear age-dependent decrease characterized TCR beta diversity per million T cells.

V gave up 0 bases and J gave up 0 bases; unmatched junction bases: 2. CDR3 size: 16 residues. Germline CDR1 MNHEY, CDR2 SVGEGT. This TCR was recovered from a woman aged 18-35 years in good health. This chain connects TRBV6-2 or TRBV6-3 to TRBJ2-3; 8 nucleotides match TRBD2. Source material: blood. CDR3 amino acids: CASSYSQRGSTDTQYF. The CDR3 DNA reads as TGTGCCAGCAGTTACTCCCAGCGGGGGAGCACAGATACGCAGTATTTT.